This T cell receptor beta chain was recorded in a study of T cell responses to AZD1222 COVID-19 vaccine. Study-level findings and limits: In a largely white British group with more females than males, clonal diversity was possibly underestimated. Rises in breadth and depth of Spike-specific TCRs came after two AZD1222 doses.

Data came from immunoSEQ multiplex PCR; TCRdb stores just in-frame clones and leaves some out. The sample shows 150,000 to 200,000 clones, 90% of them seen only once. This clone was detected once. Its antigen is currently unknown. Pooling of second doses given at about 4 or about 12 weeks was done. V shed 0 bases and J shed 0 bases, with 7 bases lying between them. Germline V gives CDR1 SGHDT, CDR2 YYEEEE. CDR3 length: 15 amino acids. The specimen comprised peripheral blood, sampled 28 days after the second AZD1222 dose. This chain links TRBV5-6 with TRBJ2-4; D call uncertain. The origin of this receptor is an adult who received the AZD1222 COVID-19 vaccine. Here the CDR3 reads CASSLVGLAKNIQYF. CDR3 nucleotides: TGTGCCAGCAGCTTGGTGGGCCTAGCCAAAAACATTCAGTACTTC.